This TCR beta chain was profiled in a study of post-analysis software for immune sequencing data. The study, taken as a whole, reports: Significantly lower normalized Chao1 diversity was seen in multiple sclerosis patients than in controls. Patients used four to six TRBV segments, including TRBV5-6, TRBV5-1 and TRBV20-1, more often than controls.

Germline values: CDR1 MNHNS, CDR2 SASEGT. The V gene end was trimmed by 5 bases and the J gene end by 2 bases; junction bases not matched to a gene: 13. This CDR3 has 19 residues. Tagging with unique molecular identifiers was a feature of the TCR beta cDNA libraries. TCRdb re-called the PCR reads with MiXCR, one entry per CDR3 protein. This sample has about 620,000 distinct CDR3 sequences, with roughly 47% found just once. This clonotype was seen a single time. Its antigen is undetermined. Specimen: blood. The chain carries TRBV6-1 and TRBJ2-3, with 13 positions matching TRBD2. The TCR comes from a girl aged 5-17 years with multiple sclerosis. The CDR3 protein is CASSPSGTSGITYTDTQYF. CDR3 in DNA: TGTGCCAGCAGTCCTTCCGGGACTAGCGGGATAACGTACACAGATACGCAGTATTTT.